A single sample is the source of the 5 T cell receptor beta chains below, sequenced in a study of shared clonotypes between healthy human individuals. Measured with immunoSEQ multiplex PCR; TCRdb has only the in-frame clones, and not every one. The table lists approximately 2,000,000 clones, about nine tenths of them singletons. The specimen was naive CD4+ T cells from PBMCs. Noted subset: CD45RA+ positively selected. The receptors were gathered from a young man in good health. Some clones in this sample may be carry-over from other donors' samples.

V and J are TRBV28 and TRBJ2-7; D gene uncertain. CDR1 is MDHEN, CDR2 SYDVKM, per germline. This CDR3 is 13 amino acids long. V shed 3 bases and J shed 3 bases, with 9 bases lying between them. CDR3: CASSFRRSYEQYF. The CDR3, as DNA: TGTGCCAGCAGTTTTCGCAGGAGCTACGAGCAGTACTTC.

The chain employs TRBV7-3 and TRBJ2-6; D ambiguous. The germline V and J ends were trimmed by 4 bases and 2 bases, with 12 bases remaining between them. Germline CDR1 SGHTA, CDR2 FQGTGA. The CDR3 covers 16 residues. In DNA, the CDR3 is TGTGCCAGCAGCTCTTCCCTGGCCCCTGGGGCCAACGTCCTGACTTTC. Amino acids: CASSSSLAPGANVLTF.

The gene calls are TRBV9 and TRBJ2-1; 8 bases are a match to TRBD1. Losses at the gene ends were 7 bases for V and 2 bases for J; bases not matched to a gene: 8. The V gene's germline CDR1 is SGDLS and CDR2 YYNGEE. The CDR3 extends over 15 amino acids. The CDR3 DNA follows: TGTGCCAGCTCCCAGGGGGCTAGCACCTACAATGAGCAGTTCTTC. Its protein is CASSQGASTYNEQFF.

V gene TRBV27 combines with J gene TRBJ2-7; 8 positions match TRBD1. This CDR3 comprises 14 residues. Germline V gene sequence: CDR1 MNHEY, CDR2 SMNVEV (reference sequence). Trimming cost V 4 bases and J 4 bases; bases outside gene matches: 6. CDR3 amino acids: CASSSDRVRYEQYF. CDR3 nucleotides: TGTGCCAGCAGTTCGGACAGGGTTCGGTACGAGCAGTACTTC.

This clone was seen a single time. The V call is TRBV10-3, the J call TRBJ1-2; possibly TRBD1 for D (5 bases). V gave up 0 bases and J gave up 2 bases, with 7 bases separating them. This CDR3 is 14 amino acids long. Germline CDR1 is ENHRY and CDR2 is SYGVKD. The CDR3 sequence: CAISESHRNYGYTF. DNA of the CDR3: TGTGCCATCAGTGAGTCGCACAGGAACTATGGCTACACCTTC.